What follows are 17 T cell receptor beta chains derived from one specimen sequenced in a study of cytomegalovirus exposure and HLA in healthy donors. PCR primers comprised 60 Vbeta and 13 Jbeta primers. Here immunoSEQ multiplex PCR was the method, and the copy in TCRdb shows in-frame clones only, minus some. The sample has over 80,000 clones; 81% are singletons. The sequencing input was PBMCs. These receptors all come from a man between 40 and 49 years old in good health and CMV-seropositive.

The gene calls are TRBV6-5 and TRBJ1-1; 7 nucleotides match TRBD1. Germline V CDR1 and CDR2: MNHEY, SVGAGI. The CDR3 totals 14 residues. The J segment lost 8 bases and the V segment lost 7 bases, leaving 13 bases of the junction unmatched. This CDR3 reads CASTLRDSFIEAFF. The CDR3 coding sequence is TGTGCCAGCACGCTAAGGGACAGCTTTATCGAAGCTTTCTTT.

The table lists this clone with a few counts. The CDR3 bases are TGTGCCAGCAGCGGGACAGCCACTGAAGCTTTCTTT. As protein: CASSGTATEAFF. The chain combines TRBV9 with TRBJ1-1; maybe TRBD1 (6 bases). CDR3 length: 12 residues. The V and J ends lost 3 bases and 4 bases respectively, with 7 bases between them. CDR1 and CDR2 (germline): SGDLS, YYNGEE.

The genes are TRBV5-4 and TRBJ2-1, with 11 bases lining up with TRBD1. Unmatched junction bases numbered 3, after V lost 4 bases and J lost 3 bases. This CDR3 comprises 15 residues. Germline lookup yields CDR1 SGHNT and CDR2 YYREEE (reference sequence). CDR3 region: CASSAGTGGYNEQFF. Written as DNA, the CDR3 is TGTGCCAGCAGCGCCGGGACAGGGGGCTACAATGAGCAGTTCTTC.

This chain connects TRBV5-8 to TRBJ2-2; 8 bases are shared with TRBD2. The ends lost 0 bases at V and 4 bases at J; junction bases unmatched: 5. Germline V lookup: CDR1 SGHTS, CDR2 YDEGEE. This CDR3 is built from 16 residues. CDR3 DNA sequence: TGTGCCAGCAGCTTGGTCGGGGGGGCCGCCACCGGGGAGCTGTTTTTT. Its protein is CASSLVGGAATGELFF.

The gene calls are TRBV5-6 and TRBJ2-5; D gene uncertain. Between the trimmed V and J ends, which lost 4 bases and 2 bases, there was a span of 6 bases. The CDR3 has 12 amino acids. Per germline, CDR1 SGHDT and CDR2 YYEEEE. Written as DNA, the CDR3 is TGTGCCAGCAGCCTAGGACAAGAGACCCAGTACTTC. This codes for CASSLGQETQYF.

J is TRBJ1-1 and V is TRBV5-6, with D hard to call. Germline CDR1 SGHDT, CDR2 YYEEEE. V lost 4 bases and J lost 0, with 13 bases in between. This CDR3 is 15 amino acids long. The CDR3 protein is CASSPQTAMNTEAFF. In DNA, the CDR3 is TGTGCCAGCAGCCCCCAAACAGCAATGAACACTGAAGCTTTCTTT.

J is TRBJ1-4 and V is TRBV30, with D uncertain. The germline gives CDR1 GTSNPN, CDR2 SVGIG (reference sequence). This CDR3 is built from 12 residues. V lost 4 bases to trimming and J lost 8 bases, with 11 bases between them. The CDR3 bases are TGTGCCTGGATCCCTTCGGGGGAAAAACTGTTTTTT. Protein product: CAWIPSGEKLFF.

This clone has only one observation. The rearrangement joins TRBV2 to TRBJ1-5, with 8 bases aligning to TRBD1. Germline lookup yields CDR1 SNHLY and CDR2 FYNNEI. The CDR3 sequence is 16 residues long. Trimming at V came to 5 bases and at J to 0 bases, leaving 6 bases not matched to a gene. This chain's CDR3 is CASSKGTGLSNQPQHF. The CDR3 nucleotides are TGTGCCAGCAGTAAGGGGACAGGTCTTAGCAATCAGCCCCAGCATTTT.

CDR3 nucleotide sequence: TGTGCCAGCAGACCCGTGAGGAGGACTAGCGGGAGATCGGGGGAGCAGTACTTC. Protein product: CASRPVRRTSGRSGEQYF. V gene TRBV11-2 combines with J gene TRBJ2-7; TRBD2 agrees at 13 bases. The germline gives CDR1 SGHAT, CDR2 FQNNGV. The junction had 18 bases not matched to a gene; V was cut back by 6 bases and J by 7 bases. The CDR3 sequence is 18 residues long.

V is TRBV4-2 and J is TRBJ2-7, with 12 bases identical to TRBD2. V dropped 4 bases and J dropped 4; count of bases not matched to a gene: 5. This CDR3 is 15 amino acids long. Germline values: CDR1 LGHNA, CDR2 YNFKEQ. The CDR3 region is CASSLRLAGEYEQYF. Written as DNA, the CDR3 is TGTGCCAGCAGCCTCCGACTAGCGGGAGAGTACGAGCAGTACTTC.

The CDR3 DNA reads as TGTGCCAGCAGCTCCCGGACTAGCGGGGGGCGATACGAGCAGTACTTC. Its protein product is CASSSRTSGGRYEQYF. The chain uses TRBV7-2 and TRBJ2-7; 14 bases agree with TRBD2. This CDR3 has 16 amino acids. V gave up 4 bases and J gave up 4 bases; unmatched junction bases: 6. CDR1 SGHTA and CDR2 FQGNSA come from the germline V gene.

V usage is TRBV6-1 and J usage is TRBJ1-2, with D possibly being TRBD1 (5 bases). Germline V gene data show CDR1 as MNHNS and CDR2 as SASEGT. The V and J ends lost 2 bases and 11 bases respectively, with 15 bases between them. The CDR3 loop spans 13 amino acids. The CDR3 is CASSERAGGRYTF. The CDR3 bases are TGTGCCAGCAGTGAACGGGCCGGGGGTAGGTACACCTTC.

The CDR3 here is CASSLTGTGAEQYF. The CDR3 nucleotides read TGTGCCAGCTCACTTACCGGGACAGGGGCCGAGCAGTACTTC. The gene calls are TRBV18 and TRBJ2-7; 10 bases are shared with TRBD1. The germline CDR1 and CDR2 sequences are KGHSH and LQKENI. The CDR3 consists of 14 residues. Trimming removed 4 bases from V and 6 bases from J; junction bases left unmatched: 6.

The genes are TRBV7-6 and TRBJ1-2; 7 bases align to TRBD1. Germline CDR1 reads SGHVS; CDR2 reads FNYEAQ. The CDR3 is 16 residues long. V shed 2 bases and J 2 bases; nucleotides not matched to a gene: 8. CDR3 sequence (DNA): TGTGCCAGCAGCTTACGGCCGGGACAGCTAAACTATGGCTACACCTTC. This encodes CASSLRPGQLNYGYTF.

The CDR3 here is CASTVRQGETQYF. As DNA, the CDR3 is TGTGCCAGCACCGTAAGGCAGGGTGAGACCCAGTACTTC. V and J are TRBV5-5 and TRBJ2-5; the D gene is possibly TRBD1 (5 bases). The germline V gene encodes CDR1 SGHKS and CDR2 YYEKEE (reference sequence). This CDR3 comprises 13 residues. Trimming pared 6 bases from V and 5 bases from J, leaving 14 bases between.

The chain recombines TRBV15 with TRBJ1-2; possibly TRBD1 for D (5 bases). Germline V lookup: CDR1 LNHNV, CDR2 YYDKDF (reference sequence). Between the trimmed V and J ends, which lost 5 bases and 8 bases, there was a span of 21 bases. This CDR3 is 15 amino acids long. The CDR3 loop is CATSLDQGLLGGYTF. The CDR3 DNA reads as TGTGCCACCAGCTTGGATCAGGGCCTCTTAGGGGGCTACACCTTC.

This clone was found a few times. The chain joins TRBV5-1 to TRBJ2-7; 9 bases fit TRBD2. Germline loops: CDR1 SGHRS, CDR2 YFSETQ. V lost 2 bases, J lost 0 bases, and 6 bases stayed unmatched. The CDR3 totals 16 residues. This chain's CDR3 is CASSLSSGRSSYEQYF. CDR3 coding DNA: TGCGCCAGCAGCTTAAGTAGCGGGAGAAGCTCCTACGAGCAGTACTTC.